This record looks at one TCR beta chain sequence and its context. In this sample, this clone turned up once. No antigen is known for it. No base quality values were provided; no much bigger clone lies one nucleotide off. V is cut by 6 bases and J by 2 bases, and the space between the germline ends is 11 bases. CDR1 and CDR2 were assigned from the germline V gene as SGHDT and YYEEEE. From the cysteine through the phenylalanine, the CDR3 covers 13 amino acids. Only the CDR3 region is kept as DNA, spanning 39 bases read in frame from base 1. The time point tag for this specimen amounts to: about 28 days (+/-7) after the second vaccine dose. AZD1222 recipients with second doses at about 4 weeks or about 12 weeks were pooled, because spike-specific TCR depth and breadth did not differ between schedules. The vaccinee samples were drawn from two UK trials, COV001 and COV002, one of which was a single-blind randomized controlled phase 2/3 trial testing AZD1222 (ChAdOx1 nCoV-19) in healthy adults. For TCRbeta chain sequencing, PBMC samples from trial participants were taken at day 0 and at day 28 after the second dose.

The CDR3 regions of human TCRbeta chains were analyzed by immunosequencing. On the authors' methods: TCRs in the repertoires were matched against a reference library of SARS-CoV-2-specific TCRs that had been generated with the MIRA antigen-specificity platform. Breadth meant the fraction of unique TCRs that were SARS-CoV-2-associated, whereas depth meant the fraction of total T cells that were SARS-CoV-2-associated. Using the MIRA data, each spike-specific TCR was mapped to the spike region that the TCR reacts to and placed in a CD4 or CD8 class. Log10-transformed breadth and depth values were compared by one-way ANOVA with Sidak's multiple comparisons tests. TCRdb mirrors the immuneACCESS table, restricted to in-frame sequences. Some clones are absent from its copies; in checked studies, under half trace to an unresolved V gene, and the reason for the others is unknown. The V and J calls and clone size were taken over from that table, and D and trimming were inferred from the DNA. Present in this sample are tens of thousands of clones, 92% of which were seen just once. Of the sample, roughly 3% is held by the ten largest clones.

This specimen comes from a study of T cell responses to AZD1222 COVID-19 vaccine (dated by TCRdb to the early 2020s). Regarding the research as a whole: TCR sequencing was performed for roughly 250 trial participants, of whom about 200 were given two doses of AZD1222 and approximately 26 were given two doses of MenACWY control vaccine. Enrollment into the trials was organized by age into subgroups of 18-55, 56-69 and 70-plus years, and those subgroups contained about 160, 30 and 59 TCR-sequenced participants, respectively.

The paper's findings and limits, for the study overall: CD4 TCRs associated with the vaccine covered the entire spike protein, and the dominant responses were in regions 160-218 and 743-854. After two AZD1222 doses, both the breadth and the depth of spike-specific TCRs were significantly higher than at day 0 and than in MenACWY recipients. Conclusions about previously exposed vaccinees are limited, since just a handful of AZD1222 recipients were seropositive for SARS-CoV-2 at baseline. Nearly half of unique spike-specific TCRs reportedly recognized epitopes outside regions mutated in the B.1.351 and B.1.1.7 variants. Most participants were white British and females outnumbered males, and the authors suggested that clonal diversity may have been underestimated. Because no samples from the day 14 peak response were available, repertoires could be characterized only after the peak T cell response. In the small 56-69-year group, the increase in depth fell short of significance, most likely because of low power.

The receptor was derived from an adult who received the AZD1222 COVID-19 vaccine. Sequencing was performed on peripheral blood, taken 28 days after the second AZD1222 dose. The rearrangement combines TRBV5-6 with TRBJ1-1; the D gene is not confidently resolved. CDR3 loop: CASNPWINTEAFF. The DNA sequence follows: TGTGCCAGCAATCCGTGGATAAACACTGAAGCTTTCTTT.